The T cell receptor beta chain described here comes from a study of shared clonotypes between healthy human individuals. Whole-study context: CD4 naive cells filled three plates per donor, CD4 memory three, CD8 naive two and CD8 memory one.

The CDR3 extends over 16 amino acids. CDR1 and CDR2 from the germline V gene are MNHEY and SMNVEV (reference sequence). The ends were cut back, 4 bases at V and 8 bases at J, with 23 bases in the middle. Researchers ran the assay at a deep level. Assay: immunoSEQ multiplex PCR; the TCRdb copy retains only in-frame clones and omits some. This table has around 1.6 million clones, roughly 98% appearing once. As to this clone: The antigen is not known.

Study results and limitations: It was observed that 5% to 6% of naive CD4 clonotypes were shared across a handful of donors.

The source is a man under 40 in good health. Sequenced input: naive CD4+ T cells sorted from blood. Indicated subset: CD45RA+ positively selected. The J gene is TRBJ1-2, the V gene TRBV27; D is uncertain. The CDR3 nucleotides read TGTGCCAGCAGTTCGACGGTGGCAGACCCCGGAGGAGGCTACACCTTC. Amino acid sequence: CASSSTVADPGGGYTF.